The 30 T cell receptor beta chains below were found in one sample sequenced in a study of T cell repertoires in ileal Crohn's disease. This sample's time point: proximal margin of the surgical specimen (macroscopically non-inflamed). Data came from immunoSEQ multiplex PCR; TCRdb stores just in-frame clones and leaves some out. Among 5,500 to 8,500 clones listed, 70% to 75% were seen once. The specimen sequenced was ileal tissue. The receptors shown here come from an adult with Crohn's disease.

This chain links TRBV4-3 with TRBJ1-1, with TRBD1 identical over 8 bases. This CDR3 has 13 amino acids. With 8 bases clipped from V and 5 bases from J, the junction kept 7 bases outside the gene matches. Germline V gene data show CDR1 as LGHNA and CDR2 as YSLEER. The chain's CDR3 is CASRSQGATEAFF. In DNA form, the CDR3 reads TGCGCCAGCCGGAGTCAGGGGGCAACTGAAGCTTTCTTT.

The rearrangement links TRBV11-2 to TRBJ2-1; D is perhaps TRBD2 (6 bases). The germline gives CDR1 SGHAT, CDR2 FQNNGV. This CDR3 is built from 13 residues. V was pared by 4 bases and J by 6 bases, with 10 bases between. The CDR3 sequence: CASSSSAGNEQFF. CDR3 DNA sequence: TGTGCCAGCAGCTCTAGCGCAGGCAATGAGCAGTTCTTC.

This clone was detected only once. The rearrangement joins TRBV7-9 to TRBJ2-7; TRBD1 aligns across 7 bases. Germline CDR1 and CDR2: SEHNR and FQNEAQ (reference sequence). V was pared by 4 bases and J by 7 bases, with 4 bases of the junction left unmatched. The CDR3 is made up of 12 amino acids. CDR3 nucleotides: TGTGCCAGCAGCTGGGACAGAGGTGAGCAGTACTTC. It yields the protein CASSWDRGEQYF.

This chain links TRBV15 with TRBJ2-2; 8 bases match TRBD1. The CDR3 totals 16 residues. Germline V lookup: CDR1 LNHNV, CDR2 YYDKDF (reference sequence). Trimming removed 3 bases from V and 1 base from J; junction bases left unmatched: 4. The CDR3 sequence is CATSRGTGRNTGELFF. As DNA, the CDR3 is TGTGCCACCAGCAGGGGGACAGGAAGGAACACCGGGGAGCTGTTTTTT.

In its sample, this clone was seen once. The CDR3 region is CASSQGTSDAEQFF. The DNA of the CDR3 is TGCGCCAGCAGCCAAGGGACTAGCGATGCCGAGCAGTTCTTC. The chain employs TRBV4-3 and TRBJ2-1; TRBD2 matches 9 bases. This CDR3 spans 14 amino acids. Germline assignment: CDR1 LGHNA and CDR2 YSLEER. Trimming took 1 base from V and 10 from J; bases not matched to a gene: 5.

The CDR3 sequence: CASRGDSGRSETQYF. CDR3 DNA: TGCGCCAGCAGAGGAGATAGCGGGAGATCAGAGACCCAGTACTTC. The chain employs TRBV5-1 and TRBJ2-5, with 9 bases lining up with TRBD2. Trimming removed 5 bases from V and 4 bases from J; junction bases left unmatched: 9. The CDR3 covers 15 residues. Germline V gives CDR1 SGHRS, CDR2 YFSETQ.

The CDR3 sequence: CASSEARQAVTGTIYF. CDR3 bases: TGTGCCAGCAGTGAAGCGAGACAGGCCGTAACGGGCACCATATATTTT. The V call is TRBV6-1, the J call TRBJ1-3; a weak D match, TRBD1 (6 bases). This CDR3 region has 16 residues. Trimming left V 0 bases short and J 9 bases short, with 18 bases between. CDR1 is MNHNS and CDR2 is SASEGT in the germline V gene.

The chain uses TRBV7-3 and TRBJ1-2, with 8 bases that match TRBD1. CDR1 is SGHTA, CDR2 FQGTGA, per germline. The CDR3 covers 14 residues. Trimming at V came to 6 bases and at J to 2 bases, leaving 5 bases not matched to a gene. The CDR3 nucleotides read TGTGCCAGCAGTACAGGGGGGGTAAACTATGGCTACACCTTC. Translation gives CASSTGGVNYGYTF.

This clone showed up just once. The gene calls are TRBV28 and TRBJ1-3; 8 bases line up with TRBD1. The J segment lost 3 bases and the V segment lost 3 bases, leaving 4 bases of the junction unmatched. Germline CDR1 reads MDHEN; CDR2 reads SYDVKM. The CDR3 contains 15 residues. The CDR3, as DNA: TGTGCCAGCAGTTTCCAGGGGGCGAATGGAAACACCATATATTTT. This codes for CASSFQGANGNTIYF.

This clone is medium-sized (0.01 to 0.1%) by share. The gene calls are TRBV27 and TRBJ2-3; D call uncertain. The germline V gene has CDR1 MNHEY and CDR2 SMNVEV (reference sequence). Between the trimmed V and J ends, which lost 2 bases and 6 bases, there was a span of 6 bases. CDR3 length: 12 residues. Written as DNA, the CDR3 is TGTGCCAGCAGTTTAGATCTCGATACGCAGTATTTT. Its translation is CASSLDLDTQYF.

This chain links TRBV5-3 with TRBJ2-1, with 8 positions matching TRBD2. TRBV5-3 is an ORF, with its function uncertain. CDR3 length: 15 residues. The V and J ends lost 2 bases and 9 bases, in that order; junction bases with no gene match: 10. The CDR3 DNA reads TGTGCCAGAAGCTTCTGGACTAGCAGGACGTGTGAGCAGTTCTTC. As protein: CARSFWTSRTCEQFF.

The CDR3 region has the DNA TGTGCCTGGAGTGTACCCGACAGGGGGGCCTACGAGCAGTACTTC. Protein sequence: CAWSVPDRGAYEQYF. J is TRBJ2-7 and V is TRBV30, with 9 bases identical to TRBD1. This CDR3 has 15 residues. Germline V gene sequence: CDR1 GTSNPN, CDR2 SVGIG (reference sequence). V lost 0 bases to trimming and J lost 2 bases; unmatched junction nucleotides: 5.

The chain joins TRBV30 to TRBJ1-2, with D unresolved. Per germline, CDR1 GTSNPN and CDR2 SVGIG (reference sequence). V was trimmed by 5 bases and J by 6 bases, leaving 13 bases between them. CDR3 length: 12 amino acids. The CDR3 is CAWPQVADGYTF. The CDR3 DNA reads TGTGCCTGGCCCCAGGTGGCGGATGGCTACACCTTC.

The chain couples TRBV6-5 to TRBJ1-3; D is unclear. Germline CDR1 reads MNHEY; CDR2 reads SVGAGI. Trimming cost V 4 bases and J 0 bases, with 10 bases left between them. The CDR3 is 15 residues long. CDR3 amino acids: CASSSRGGSGNTIYF. The CDR3 coding sequence is TGTGCCAGCAGTTCCCGAGGAGGCTCTGGAAACACCATATATTTT.

The chain joins TRBV4-1 to TRBJ2-3; D might be TRBD2 (6 bases). In germline, CDR1 is MGHRA, CDR2 YSYEKL. This CDR3 comprises 18 residues. V gave up 4 bases and J gave up 1 base, with 21 bases separating them. The CDR3 DNA reads as TGCGCCAGCAGCCGTATGATCGGAGGGCGGGAACGCACAGATACGCAGTATTTT. Protein sequence: CASSRMIGGRERTDTQYF.

By sample fraction, this clone is medium-sized. The genes are TRBV19 and TRBJ1-5; 7 nucleotides line up with TRBD1. J lost 3 bases, V lost 4 bases, and 6 bases had no gene match. This CDR3 contains 15 residues. CDR1 is LNHDA and CDR2 is SQIVND in the germline V gene (reference sequence). As DNA, the CDR3 is TGTGCCAGTAGTAGCCGGGACAGTGTCAATCAGCCCCAGCATTTT. Protein sequence: CASSSRDSVNQPQHF.

The genes are TRBV15 and TRBJ2-1; 7 nucleotides align to TRBD1. Germline CDR1 is LNHNV and CDR2 is YYDKDF (reference sequence). The CDR3 has 14 amino acids. After removal of 9 bases from V and 2 bases from J, the junction contained 7 bases not matched to a gene. CDR3 amino acids: CATTGTVTYNEQFF. The CDR3 DNA is TGTGCCACTACCGGGACAGTCACCTACAATGAGCAGTTCTTC.

CDR3 amino acids: CAPDSTGTNEQFF. For the CDR3, the DNA is TGTGCCCCCGACTCCACGGGGACCAATGAGCAGTTCTTC. V usage is TRBV7-7 and J usage is TRBJ2-1; D tentatively reads TRBD1 or TRBD2 (5 bases each). Trimming took 11 bases from V and 6 from J, leaving 17 bases between them. Germline lookup yields CDR1 SSHAT and CDR2 FNYEAQ (reference sequence). The CDR3 totals 13 residues. The full variable domain, completed using reference TRBV7-7 and TRBJ2-1, is GAGVSQSPRYKVTKRGQDVTLRCDPISSHATLYWYQQALGQGPEFLTYFNYEAQPDKSGLPSDRFSAERPEGSISTLTIQRTEQRDSAMYRCAPDSTGTNEQFFGPGTRLTVL.

This clone was seen a few times. Other DNA sequences from this sample encode an identical CDR3 as well. This chain joins TRBV5-1 and TRBJ2-5; the match to TRBD2 covers 13 bases. The CDR3 has 16 residues. After removal of 0 bases from V and 5 bases from J, the junction contained 4 bases not matched to a gene. Germline V CDR1 and CDR2: SGHRS, YFSETQ. The CDR3 is CASSLGTSGSRETQYF. CDR3 nucleotides: TGCGCCAGCAGCTTGGGGACTAGCGGGAGTCGCGAGACCCAGTACTTC.

The genes are TRBV5-1 and TRBJ2-7; D remains ambiguous. The CDR3 is 13 amino acids. The germline CDR1 and CDR2 sequences are SGHRS and YFSETQ. V shed 5 bases and J shed 0 bases, with 9 bases lying between them. The chain's CDR3 is CASRGTDSYEQYF. The CDR3 bases are TGCGCCAGCAGGGGCACCGACTCCTACGAGCAGTACTTC.

V is TRBV11-2 and J is TRBJ2-1; a possible D gene is TRBD2 (5 bases). Germline lookup yields CDR1 SGHAT and CDR2 FQNNGV. The CDR3 length is 14 residues. V lost 2 bases, J lost 7 bases, and 12 bases lay in between. CDR3 protein: CASSLYGSENEQFF. Written as DNA, the CDR3 is TGTGCCAGCAGCTTATATGGGAGCGAGAATGAGCAGTTCTTC.

This clone has more than one count but fewer than ten. This chain links TRBV18 with TRBJ2-5; TRBD1 aligns across 7 bases. In germline, CDR1 is KGHSH, CDR2 LQKENI. With 8 bases clipped from V and 3 bases from J, the junction kept 3 bases outside the gene matches. The CDR3 totals 12 residues. CDR3 in amino acids: CASGTVKETQYF. As DNA, the CDR3 is TGTGCCAGCGGGACAGTAAAAGAGACCCAGTACTTC.

The rearrangement joins TRBV29-1 to TRBJ2-7; 10 bases match TRBD2. The trim removed 4 bases at V and 3 bases at J, leaving 0 bases unmatched. Per the germline V gene, CDR1 is SQVTM and CDR2 is ANQGSEA. There are 12 residues in the CDR3. CDR3 nucleotide sequence: TGCAGCGTTGGGACTAGCGGCTACGAGCAGTACTTC. Translation gives CSVGTSGYEQYF.

The rearrangement joins TRBV11-2 to TRBJ2-7; the D gene is possibly TRBD1 (5 bases). Germline CDR1 reads SGHAT; CDR2 reads FQNNGV. The CDR3 length is 16 residues. V lost 5 bases, J lost 3 bases, and 20 bases lay in between. The CDR3 DNA follows: TGTGCCAGCAGCCACGTGACAGATTCATTCCACTACGAGCAGTACTTC. As protein: CASSHVTDSFHYEQYF.

The table lists this clone with a count of one. The rearrangement joins TRBV6-4 to TRBJ2-1; the match to TRBD2 covers 13 bases. The CDR3 sequence is 15 residues long. V dropped 3 bases and J dropped 8; count of bases not matched to a gene: 4. Germline V gene lookup returns CDR1 MRHNA and CDR2 SNTAGT. The CDR3 DNA is TGTGCCAGCAGTGAACTAGCGGGAGGGATCTATGAGCAGTTCTTC. Translated: CASSELAGGIYEQFF.

In the case of this clone: One base away lies a much larger clone, so this may be a sequencing read error. The rearrangement links TRBV5-4 to TRBJ1-3; D might be TRBD1 (5 bases). Trimming pared 0 bases from V and 1 base from J, leaving 5 bases between. Germline-derived CDR1 and CDR2 are SGHNT and YYREEE (reference sequence). The CDR3 runs to 14 residues. CDR3 bases: TGTGCCAGCAGCTTGGCAGGGTCTGGAAACACCATATATTTT. This encodes CASSLAGSGNTIYF. Variable domain in full (rest from reference TRBV5-4 and TRBJ1-3): ETGVTQSPTHLIKTRGQQVTLRCSSQSGHNTVSWYQQALGQGPQFIFQYYREEENGRGNFPPRFSGLQFPNYSSELNVNALELDDSALYLCASSLAGSGNTIYFGEGSWLTVV.

The chain joins TRBV18 to TRBJ2-1; 9 bases map to TRBD2. CDR1 and CDR2 from the germline V gene are KGHSH and LQKENI. J lost 8 bases, V lost 2 bases, and 7 bases had no gene match. This CDR3 spans 15 amino acids. The CDR3 is CASSPVGAGGDEQFF. CDR3 coding DNA: TGTGCCAGCTCACCAGTAGGAGCGGGAGGTGATGAGCAGTTCTTC.

The sample holds a few counts of this clone. This chain uses TRBV2 with TRBJ2-3; D remains unclear. In germline, CDR1 is SNHLY, CDR2 FYNNEI. Trimming took off 2 bases at V and 1 base at J, with 10 bases between the two ends. CDR3 size: 15 residues. The DNA for the CDR3 is TGTGCCAGCAGTGAAACAGCTATGGGCACAGATACGCAGTATTTT. It translates to CASSETAMGTDTQYF.

This chain uses TRBV27 with TRBJ2-3; 7 bases agree with TRBD1. J was trimmed by 0 bases and V by 5 bases; bases with no gene match: 8. The germline V gene encodes CDR1 MNHEY and CDR2 SMNVEV (reference sequence). The length of the CDR3 is 16 residues. CDR3 protein: CASSHLGTASTDTQYF. CDR3 DNA: TGTGCCAGCAGTCACCTCGGGACAGCAAGCACAGATACGCAGTATTTT.

The CDR3: CASTLTSGRAEQFF. DNA for the CDR3: TGTGCCAGCACGCTCACTAGCGGGAGAGCGGAGCAGTTCTTC. The chain couples TRBV7-9 to TRBJ2-1; 11 nucleotides agree with TRBD2. The V and J ends lost 7 bases and 10 bases, in that order; junction bases with no gene match: 9. From germline, CDR1 is SEHNR and CDR2 FQNEAQ (reference sequence). There are 14 residues in the CDR3.